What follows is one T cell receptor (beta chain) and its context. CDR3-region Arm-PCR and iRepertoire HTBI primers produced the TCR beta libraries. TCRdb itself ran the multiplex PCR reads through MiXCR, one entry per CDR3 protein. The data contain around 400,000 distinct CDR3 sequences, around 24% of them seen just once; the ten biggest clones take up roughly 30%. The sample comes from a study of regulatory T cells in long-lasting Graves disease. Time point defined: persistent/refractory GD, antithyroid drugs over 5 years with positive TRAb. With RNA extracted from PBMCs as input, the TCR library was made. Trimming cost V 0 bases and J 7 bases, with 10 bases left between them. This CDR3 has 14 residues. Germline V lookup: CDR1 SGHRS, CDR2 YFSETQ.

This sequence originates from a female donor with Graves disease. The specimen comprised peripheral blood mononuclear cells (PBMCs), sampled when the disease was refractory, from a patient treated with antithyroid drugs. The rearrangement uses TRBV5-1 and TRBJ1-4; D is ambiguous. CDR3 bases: TGCGCCAGCAGCTTGGGGCCCGGCGGTGAAAAACTGTTTTTT. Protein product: CASSLGPGGEKLFF.